The 19 T cell receptor beta chains given below trace back to one sample, sequenced in a study of graft-versus-host responses after intestinal transplantation. Sequencing used immunoSEQ multiplex PCR; TCRdb keeps in-frame clones, though not all of them. The sample lists roughly 96,000 clones; roughly nine tenths were seen once. Their recognized antigens are unknown. Material: unstimulated CD8+ T cells sorted from spleen or lymph node cells, obtained before intestinal transplant. These receptors were taken from a human donor who received an intestinal transplant.

The DNA for the CDR3 is TGTGCCAGCAGCTCCGATTTTACTCCTTTAGTGCAGTACTTC. Translated, it gives CASSSDFTPLVQYF. The rearrangement joins TRBV7-9 to TRBJ2-7; D gene uncertain. Germline V lookup: CDR1 SEHNR, CDR2 FQNEAQ (reference sequence). The CDR3 extends over 14 amino acids. The germline V and J ends were trimmed by 4 bases and 9 bases, with 19 bases remaining between them. Together with reference TRBV7-9 and TRBJ2-7, the CDR3 gives the full variable domain: DTGVSQNPRHKITKRGQNVTFRCDPISEHNRLYWYRQTLGQGPEFLTYFQNEAQLEKSRLLSDRFSAERPKGSFSTLEIQRTEQGDSAMYLCASSSDFTPLVQYFGPGTRLTVT.

The chain links TRBV7-8 to TRBJ1-3; possibly TRBD1 for D (6 bases). V lost 1 base and J 1 base, leaving 14 bases between the germline ends. Germline V gene lookup returns CDR1 SGHVS and CDR2 FQNEAQ. The CDR3 spans 17 residues. The CDR3 sequence: CASSLELQGISGNTIYF. The CDR3 bases are TGTGCCAGCAGCTTAGAGTTACAGGGCATATCTGGAAACACCATATATTTT.

V and J are TRBV6-5 and TRBJ1-1; no firm D call. The germline gives CDR1 MNHEY, CDR2 SVGAGI. This CDR3 comprises 14 residues. Deletions cut 5 bases from V and 1 base from J, with 11 bases between. This chain's CDR3 is CASSNDNRNTEAFF. CDR3 DNA sequence: TGTGCCAGCAGTAACGACAATCGGAACACTGAAGCTTTCTTT.

CDR3 nucleotides: TGTGCCAACAGGGGGGCAGGGGCCTACAATGAGCAGTTCTTC. It encodes CANRGAGAYNEQFF. This chain links TRBV6-5 with TRBJ2-1, with TRBD1 matching 8 bases. Germline V CDR1 and CDR2: MNHEY, SVGAGI. This CDR3 is 14 amino acids long. The junction had 7 bases not matched to a gene; V was cut back by 10 bases and J by 2 bases.

This clone has more than one count but fewer than ten. The CDR3 reads CASSIPFLDWRELFF. DNA for the CDR3: TGTGCCAGCAGTATTCCTTTCCTTGATTGGCGGGAGCTGTTTTTT. The chain joins TRBV5-6 to TRBJ2-2; unclear D gene. The CDR3 totals 15 residues. Germline V lookup: CDR1 SGHDT, CDR2 YYEEEE. V was pared by 5 bases and J by 9 bases, with 20 bases between.

The DNA for the CDR3 is TGCAGCGTTGACCACAACAATGAGCAGTTCTTC. It codes for CSVDHNNEQFF. The chain uses TRBV29-1 and TRBJ2-1; no definite D call. This CDR3 has 11 residues. V was shortened by 3 bases and J by 5 bases, with 5 bases between the two germline ends. Per germline, CDR1 SQVTM and CDR2 ANQGSEA.

The chain couples TRBV4-1 to TRBJ2-1; 8 bases fit TRBD2. This CDR3 contains 16 residues. The germline CDR1 and CDR2 sequences are MGHRA and YSYEKL. V lost 0 bases to trimming and J lost 3 bases; unmatched junction nucleotides: 4. The CDR3 loop reads CASSQDLGTSYNEQFF. The CDR3 DNA follows: TGCGCCAGCAGCCAAGATCTCGGGACTAGCTACAATGAGCAGTTCTTC.

The chain joins TRBV7-8 to TRBJ1-5; D gene uncertain. Trimming cost V 5 bases and J 0 bases, with 14 bases left between them. The CDR3 has 16 residues. From germline, CDR1 is SGHVS and CDR2 FQNEAQ. The CDR3 bases are TGTGCCAGCAGCGGGCCGAGGGCCTATAGCAATCAGCCCCAGCATTTT. This encodes CASSGPRAYSNQPQHF.

V and J are TRBV7-9 and TRBJ2-1, with TRBD2 as a possible D gene (5 bases). From germline, CDR1 is SEHNR and CDR2 FQNEAQ (reference sequence). The CDR3 has 12 amino acids. V was shortened by 6 bases and J by 9 bases, with 12 bases between the two germline ends. CDR3 nucleotides: TGTGCCAGCAGAATGGGTGGGAGTGAGCAGTTCTTC. It translates to CASRMGGSEQFF.

The chain has TRBV7-2 and TRBJ1-1; D is perhaps TRBD1 (6 bases). V lost 2 bases, J lost 8 bases, and 12 bases lay in between. Germline V gives CDR1 SGHTA, CDR2 FQGNSA. This CDR3 comprises 13 residues. The CDR3 coding sequence is TGTGCCAGCAGCTTATGGGGGGGCGTCGAAGCTTTCTTT. It encodes CASSLWGGVEAFF.

This chain connects TRBV25-1 to TRBJ2-7; the D gene is possibly TRBD2 (6 bases). Germline V gene sequence: CDR1 MGHDK, CDR2 SYGVNS. The CDR3 is 17 amino acids. Trimming removed 4 bases from V and 4 bases from J, with 23 bases in between. CDR3: CASSGQGTPDVRYEQYF. CDR3 sequence (DNA): TGTGCCAGCAGTGGCCAAGGGACTCCAGACGTACGTTACGAGCAGTACTTC.

The rearrangement uses TRBV19 and TRBJ2-1, with 7 bases that match TRBD2. The CDR3 runs to 16 residues. Germline values: CDR1 LNHDA, CDR2 SQIVND (reference sequence). Unmatched junction bases numbered 15, after V lost 6 bases and J lost 7 bases. This CDR3 is CASSQFRRELGNEQFF. In nucleotides, the CDR3 is TGTGCCAGTAGCCAATTTAGGCGGGAGCTCGGTAATGAGCAGTTCTTC.

The CDR3 sequence is CASSFKEGNEKLFF. In DNA, the CDR3 is TGTGCCAGCAGTTTCAAAGAGGGTAATGAAAAACTGTTTTTT. The chain links TRBV6-5 to TRBJ1-4, with D unresolved. Trimming cost V 4 bases and J 4 bases, with 10 bases left between them. Germline CDR1 is MNHEY and CDR2 is SVGAGI. The CDR3 is 14 amino acids.

The chain employs TRBV19 and TRBJ2-2; the match to TRBD2 covers 9 bases. Germline-derived CDR1 and CDR2 are LNHDA and SQIVND (reference sequence). This CDR3 is built from 13 residues. The V segment lost 10 bases and the J segment 3 bases; nucleotides outside the gene matches: 3. The CDR3 coding sequence is TGTGCCACGGGACTAGCCGACACCGGGGAGCTGTTTTTT. As protein: CATGLADTGELFF.

This clone was counted once. V is TRBV7-7 and J is TRBJ2-1, with 7 bases fitting TRBD1. The CDR3 runs 13 residues. Germline lookup yields CDR1 SSHAT and CDR2 FNYEAQ (reference sequence). V was pared by 4 bases and J by 9 bases, with 6 bases of the junction left unmatched. CDR3 amino acids: CASSSGQATEQFF. The CDR3 coding sequence is TGTGCCAGCAGCTCCGGACAGGCCACTGAGCAGTTCTTC.

The chain employs TRBV30 and TRBJ1-2; the match to TRBD1 covers 10 bases. Germline CDR1 GTSNPN, CDR2 SVGIG (reference sequence). Trimming removed 2 bases from V and 8 bases from J; junction bases left unmatched: 2. The CDR3 runs 12 residues. The CDR3 DNA follows: TGTGCCTGGAGTTGGGGACAGGGGGGCTACACCTTC. This sequence encodes CAWSWGQGGYTF. Full variable domain (missing parts from reference TRBV30 and TRBJ1-2): SQTIHQWPATLVQPVGSPLSLECTVEGTSNPNLYWYRQAAGRGLQLLFYSVGIGQISSEVPQNLSASRPQDRQFILSSKKLLLSDSGFYLCAWSWGQGGYTFGSGTRLTVV.

The rearrangement links TRBV27 to TRBJ2-2; perhaps TRBD1 as D (5 bases). Germline CDR1 and CDR2: MNHEY and SMNVEV (reference sequence). The CDR3 runs to 15 residues. Trimming pared 2 bases from V and 5 bases from J, leaving 12 bases between. CDR3 DNA: TGTGCCAGCAGTTTAATCCCTGCAGGGACCGGGGAGCTGTTTTTT. Protein sequence: CASSLIPAGTGELFF.

The gene calls are TRBV5-1 and TRBJ1-2, with 7 bases aligning to TRBD1. CDR3 size: 13 residues. Germline CDR1 SGHRS, CDR2 YFSETQ. V lost 5 bases to trimming and J lost 4 bases; unmatched junction nucleotides: 5. Written as DNA, the CDR3 is TGCGCCAGCAGAAGAGGACAGGTCTATGGCTACACCTTC. Its translation is CASRRGQVYGYTF.

The chain employs TRBV2 and TRBJ1-1; 10 bases are a match to TRBD1. V shed 5 bases, J shed 4 bases, and the junction held 4 bases outside the gene matches. CDR1 and CDR2 (germline): SNHLY, FYNNEI. This CDR3 comprises 14 residues. The CDR3 loop is CASSTWTGGTEAFF. The CDR3 nucleotides read TGTGCCAGCAGTACGTGGACAGGGGGCACTGAAGCTTTCTTT.